The clone carrying this T cell receptor (beta chain) showed up just once. In terms of age and location, participants ranged from roughly 18 to 90 years and lived in fewer than 30 US areas. Cohort assignment relied on participant-reported clinical history. Two negative PCRs, clearance, or symptom resolution were required of recovered Cohort 3 donors. The protocol was immunoSEQ multiplex PCR, while the TCRdb copy is restricted to in-frame clones and leaves out a portion. This sample carries 250,000 to 300,000 clones, 84% of them seen once, and the ten largest clones take more than 3%. Germline assignment: CDR1 MNHEY and CDR2 SMNVEV (reference sequence). The V segment lost 6 bases and the J segment 1 base; nucleotides outside the gene matches: 10. The CDR3 length is 16 residues. The sample belongs to a study of blood T cell repertoires in COVID-19.

The source of this sequence is a man aged 45-65 years who had recovered from COVID-19. Sequences were obtained from PBMCs or T cells enriched from blood (not recorded which). J is TRBJ2-7 and V is TRBV27; TRBD1 matches at 9 bases. DNA for the CDR3: TGTGCCAGCAGCCCCACCGGGACAGGGAGGTCCTACGAGCAGTACTTC. Its translation is CASSPTGTGRSYEQYF.